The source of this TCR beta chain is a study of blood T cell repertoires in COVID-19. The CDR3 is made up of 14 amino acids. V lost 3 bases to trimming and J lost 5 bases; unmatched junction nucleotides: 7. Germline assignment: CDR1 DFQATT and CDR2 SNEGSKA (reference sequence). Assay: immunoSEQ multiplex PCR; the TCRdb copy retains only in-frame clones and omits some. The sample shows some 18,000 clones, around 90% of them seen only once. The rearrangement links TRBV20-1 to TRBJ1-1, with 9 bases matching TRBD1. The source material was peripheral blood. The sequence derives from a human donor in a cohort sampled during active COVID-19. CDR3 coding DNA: TGCAGTGCTAGTACAGGGGGCGCTTCGACTGAAGCTTTCTTT. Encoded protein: CSASTGGASTEAFF.